The source of this T cell receptor beta chain is a study of T cells in Graves' hyperthyroidism and ophthalmopathy. TCR beta CDR3 regions were amplified from RNA. An initial round of RT-PCR targeting the TCR CDR3 relied on the HTBI primer set. Each CDR3 protein gets one entry after TCRdb re-called the multiplex PCR reads with MiXCR. Of roughly 720,000 distinct CDR3 sequences in the sample, 17% are singletons; the top ten hold roughly 15%. There are many counts of this clonotype. Stable Graves' hyperthyroidism meant no ophthalmopathy progression within 18 months. Patients aged 18 to 65 had newly diagnosed hyperthyroidism of under 2 months' duration. This receptor was obtained from a man in his fifties with Graves' hyperthyroidism. What was sequenced was blood.

The DNA of the CDR3 is TGTGCCAGCAGCTTAGGAACCACTAGCGGGAGTTTCGCAGATACGCAGTATTTT. Translating gives CASSLGTTSGSFADTQYF. This rearrangement joins TRBV11-3 to TRBJ2-3; 11 bases agree with TRBD2. This CDR3 has 18 residues. The germline CDR1 and CDR2 sequences are SGHNT and YENEEA. J was trimmed by 4 bases and V by 1 base; bases with no gene match: 10.